These 5 T cell receptor beta chains were sequenced from one sample in a study of T-cell reconstitution after alpha-beta-depleted transplantation in children (dated by TCRdb to 2016 to 2017). The sample's treatment or condition label is to be understood as: allogeneic hematopoietic cell transplantation with graft depleted of TCRalphabeta T cells and CD19 B cells. The library was obtained by PCR. Instrument on record: Illumina HiSeq 2500. TCR library preparation used molecular barcoding, with unique molecular identifiers applied to normalize quantification of the TCRbeta repertoire. TCRdb applied fastp at Q25 and MiXCR to the public reads, then kept only in-frame beta chains. Rows with one shared CDR3 protein collapse into an entry with the most common genes and DNA. The sample profile shows fewer than 700,000 distinct CDR3 sequences; 20% to 25% of them were found once. Clones ranked in the top ten supply roughly an eighth of the sample.

Sequencing was performed on PBMCs, mostly from graft donor cells, taken 360 days after TCRalphabeta/CD19-depleted stem cell transplant. All receptors derive from a boy under three years old who had a stem cell transplant for acute myeloid leukemia, so the T cells may come from the graft donor.

The genes are TRBV3-1 and TRBJ1-1, with unresolved D. Germline V gene data show CDR1 as LGHDT and CDR2 as YNNKEL (reference sequence). V lost 4 bases, J lost 3 bases, and 15 bases lay in between. The CDR3 loop spans 15 amino acids. CDR3 region: CASSPGYIRDTEAFF. The DNA for the CDR3 is TGTGCCAGCAGCCCCGGATACATTAGGGACACTGAAGCTTTCTTT.

This clonotype was recorded at least ten times. V usage is TRBV28 and J usage is TRBJ2-5; 9 bases are a match to TRBD1. The CDR3 has 16 residues. V was clipped by 2 bases and J by 4 bases; unmatched bases: 8. The germline CDR1 and CDR2 sequences are MDHEN and SYDVKM. The CDR3 protein is CASSLATGGGVETQYF. In nucleotides, the CDR3 is TGTGCCAGCAGTTTAGCGACAGGGGGTGGAGTAGAGACCCAGTACTTC. Together with reference TRBV28 and TRBJ2-5, the CDR3 gives the full variable domain: DVKVTQSSRYLVKRTGEKVFLECVQDMDHENMFWYRQDPGLGLRLIYFSYDVKMKEKGDIPEGYSVSREKKERFSLILESASTNQTSMYLCASSLATGGGVETQYFGPGTRLLVL.

This clonotype has only a few counts. CDR3: CASSTTGAVTQYF. The CDR3 nucleotides are TGTGCCAGCTCAACAACAGGGGCGGTGACCCAGTACTTC. The V call is TRBV18, the J call TRBJ2-5; 7 bases align to TRBD1. CDR3 length: 13 amino acids. Germline values: CDR1 KGHSH, CDR2 LQKENI. V was clipped by 5 bases and J by 7 bases; unmatched bases: 7.

This clonotype was detected ten times or more. The gene calls are TRBV20-1 and TRBJ1-6; D may be TRBD1 (5 bases). This CDR3 comprises 14 residues. Trimming removed 1 base from V and 8 bases from J, with 12 bases in between. Germline-derived CDR1 and CDR2 are DFQATT and SNEGSKA (reference sequence). The CDR3 nucleotides read TGCAGTGCTAGAGTAACGGGGGGTGATTCACCCCTCCACTTT. Encoded protein: CSARVTGGDSPLHF.

The chain has TRBV10-3 and TRBJ2-1, with TRBD1 matching 9 bases. The germline CDR1 and CDR2 sequences are ENHRY and SYGVKD. The CDR3 loop spans 18 amino acids. Trimming removed 0 bases from V and 8 bases from J; junction bases left unmatched: 14. CDR3 in DNA: TGTGCCATCAGTGAGTCTGGGAGGGGGACAGGGAGGGTCGATGAGCAGTTCTTC. This gives the protein CAISESGRGTGRVDEQFF.